The clone carrying this T cell receptor beta chain was observed a few times. Germline values: CDR1 SQVTM, CDR2 ANQGSEA. CDR3 length: 14 residues. The ends lost 6 bases at V and 7 bases at J; junction bases unmatched: 14. TCRdb re-called the RT-PCR reads with MiXCR, one entry per CDR3 protein. Of approximately 160,000 distinct CDR3 sequences in the sample, roughly 24% are singletons; the top ten hold roughly 27%. This sample was included in a study of patients and donors after allogeneic stem cell transplantation. The source is a human donor who was either an allogeneic HSCT recipient or a stem cell or donor lymphocyte infusion donor (not recorded which). It is not recorded whose cells these are; they may come from a transplant donor. Material for sequencing was blood, either unsorted or a sorted T cell fraction (not recorded which). The chain joins TRBV29-1 to TRBJ1-2, with 7 bases identical to TRBD1. In DNA form, the CDR3 reads TGCAGCGTCGACCACGCCGTGTCAGGGGGTGGCTACACCTTC. It specifies CSVDHAVSGGGYTF. Full variable domain (rest looked up from reference TRBV29-1 and TRBJ1-2): SAVISQKPSRDICQRGTSLTIQCQVDSQVTMMFWYRQQPGQSLTLIATANQGSEATYESGFVIDKFPISRPNLTFSTLTVSNMSPEDSSIYLCSVDHAVSGGGYTFGSGTRLTVV.